The clone carrying this TCR beta chain came up many times. Antigen: not known. The sample is drawn from a study of early T cells in non-severe SARS-CoV-2 infection. The study's findings and limits: Reliance on VDJdb matching favored anti-spike CD8 responses; private and CD4 specificities were missed.

Individually, cDNA molecules had unique molecular identifiers attached to them. MiXCR was run by TCRdb on the 5' RACE reads, yielding one entry per CDR3 protein. The sample holds about 70,000 distinct CDR3 sequences, over 3.5% seen once. V dropped 0 bases and J dropped 9 bases, with 9 bases sitting between them. The CDR3 sequence is 12 residues long. Germline V gene lookup returns CDR1 SGHRS and CDR2 YFSETQ. The specimen was whole blood, collected at baseline. The chain links TRBV5-1 to TRBJ1-1; no reliable D call. This sequence originates from an adult who was a healthcare worker with PCR-confirmed SARS-CoV-2 infection or an uninfected control (not recorded which). The donor label of this sample is uncertain. The CDR3 DNA reads TGCGCCAGCAGCTTGGGTCGGCGACAAGCTTTCTTT. Protein sequence: CASSLGRRQAFF. Filled out from reference TRBV5-1 and TRBJ1-1, the complete variable domain reads KAGVTQTPRYLIKTRGQQVTLSCSPISGHRSVSWYQQTPGQGLQFLFEYFSETQRNKGNFPGRFSGRQFSNSRSEMNVSTLELGDSALYLCASSLGRRQAFFGQGTRLTVV.